A single T cell receptor (beta chain) is shown here with its context. This clone showed up just once. The clone's antigen remains unknown. No base quality information exists; no much larger clone differs at one position. The sample's time point label, decoded: 2015-2016 season, pre-vaccination. Adults received seasonal inactivated influenza vaccine (Fluvarix), and TCRB sequencing tracked sorted blood CD4 subsets before and after vaccination. To be eligible, subjects had to live in the community and must not have received influenza vaccine in the previous 6 months. Exclusions included influenza vaccine contraindications, substance abuse, HIV/AIDS, active malignancy, immunomodulatory medication and active illness such as respiratory infection. Per time point, between roughly 35 and 100 mL of blood was sampled. Circulating Tfh were defined as non-naive CD4+CXCR5+PD-1+ cells and sorted into ICOS+CD38+ and ICOS-CD38- fractions. PBMC were isolated using Ficoll-Paque PLUS or SepMate separation. Before DNA was extracted, the cell subsets were sorted from PBMC using a BD FACS Aria.

This sample was included in a study of follicular helper T cells after annual influenza vaccination (dated by TCRdb to the late 2010s). Broadly, across the study: After each seasonal influenza vaccination, blood was collected on days 0, 7 and 28. One week after vaccination, a second recruited cohort of 12 to 13 subjects (Table S1) displayed a similar ICOS+CD38+ cTfh response. The 2013-2014 samples were cryopreserved, while the 2015 samples were processed right after collection. Multi-year samples were available for six subjects, with four spanning two vaccination seasons and two spanning three seasons. To look at recall of cTfh clones, some subjects were tracked through successive annual vaccinations covering the 2013-2014, 2014-2015 and 2015-2016 seasons.

CDR1 and CDR2 were assigned from the germline V gene as SGHAT and FQNNGV. From cysteine to phenylalanine, the CDR3 is 13 amino acids long. Solely the CDR3 DNA is kept, with 39 bases framed from the first base. V is cut by 5 bases and J by 4 bases, and the space between the germline ends is 11 bases. Libraries were constructed by the immunoSEQ multiplex PCR assay. Adaptive Biotechnologies handled the TCRB amplification, library preparation, sequencing and preliminary bioinformatics at Survey level resolution. For TCRB sequencing, genomic DNA from the sorted cTfh populations was amplified by multiplex PCR. In the authors' own workflow: Clonality was calculated in R as 1 minus normalized Shannon entropy, and the Gini index was calculated with the R package ineq. The overlap score was defined as the summed counts of shared sequences divided by the total counts of all sequences in both compared samples. Significance of shared clonotypes was assessed by Fisher's exact test, with a theoretical repertoire of 10^7 TCRB sequences assumed. The table comes from immuneACCESS by way of TCRdb, which keeps in-frame sequences with V and J called. Part of the clones is missing from these tables; in studies checked, under half for an unresolved V gene and the rest for unknown reasons. The DNA was the basis for D and trimming; V, J and clone size are from that table. The sample table shows several thousand clones, and roughly 80% are seen once. The ten largest clones take up more than 1.5% of the sample.

On the study overall, not on this receptor specifically: With successive annual vaccinations, a recurrent oligoclonal ICOS+CD38+ cTfh response was recalled, and this response contained tetramer and AIM influenza-specific clonotypes. Day 7 ICOS+CD38+ clones were most often found later in ICOS-CD38- cTfh, suggesting that subset may serve as a memory reservoir. ICOS+CD38+ cTfh clonality correlated with the frequency of that population, and its change correlated with the change in circulating plasmablast frequency. Productive TCRB sequences were recovered from only about 8.5-22% of analyzed cells, so rare clonotypes could not be sampled.

The specimen comprised CXCR5+ CD38- circulating T follicular helper cells from blood, sampled on the day of influenza vaccination. Sample cell subset or site, as interpreted from the label and publication: circulating Tfh, non-naive CD4+CXCR5+PD-1+ (ICOS+CD38+ or ICOS-CD38-). The rearranged segments are TRBV11-2 and TRBJ1-1; a tentative D match to TRBD1 spans 5 bases. This TCR was recovered from an adult who received the influenza vaccine. Here is the DNA: TGTGCCAGCAGCCGGTACCAGGGCACTGAAGCTTTCTTT. This is translated as CASSRYQGTEAFF. Reference TRBV11-2 and TRBJ1-1 genes cover what lies past the CDR3, so the full variable domain is EAGVAQSPRYKIIEKRQSVAFWCNPISGHATLYWYQQILGQGPKLLIQFQNNGVVDDSQLPKDRFSAERLKGVDSTLKIQPAKLEDSAVYLCASSRYQGTEAFFGQGTRLTVV.